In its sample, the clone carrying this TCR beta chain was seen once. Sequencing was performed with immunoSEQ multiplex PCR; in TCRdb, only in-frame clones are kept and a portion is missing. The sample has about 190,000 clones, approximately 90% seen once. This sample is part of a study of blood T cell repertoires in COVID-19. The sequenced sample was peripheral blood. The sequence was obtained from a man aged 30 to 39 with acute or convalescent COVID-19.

CDR3 sequence (DNA): TGTGCCAGCAGCTCAGGGACAGGGGGCACAGATACGCAGTATTTT. It encodes CASSSGTGGTDTQYF. The chain combines TRBV11-2 with TRBJ2-3, with 10 bases matching TRBD1. The germline V gene encodes CDR1 SGHAT and CDR2 FQNNGV. The junction had 2 bases not matched to a gene; V was cut back by 4 bases and J by 1 base. There are 15 residues in the CDR3.